This passage covers 27 T cell receptor beta chains from one sample sequenced in a study of blood T cells in healthy people across ages. Alongside a J-beta primer mix, a sample-barcoded 5' primer served in a second PCR lasting about 7 to 11 cycles. Each CDR3 protein gets one entry after TCRdb re-called the 5' RACE reads with MiXCR. The sample has approximately 900,000 distinct CDR3 sequences, 48% seen once. Sequencing was done on a sample of blood. Source of these receptors: a man aged 25-45 years in good health.

A remark on this clonotype: A much larger clone sits a single nucleotide away, making a read error possible. This chain links TRBV14 with TRBJ2-5, with 11 bases identical to TRBD2. V lost 3 bases, J lost 5 bases, and 5 bases stayed unmatched. CDR1 and CDR2 (germline): SGHDN, FVKESK. The CDR3 runs 15 residues. In DNA form, the CDR3 reads TGTGCCAGCAGCCATAGCGGGGGGGCATTTGAGACCCAGTACTTC. It codes for CASSHSGGAFETQYF.

The chain couples TRBV24-1 to TRBJ2-3; the match to TRBD2 covers 12 bases. With 3 bases clipped from V and 6 bases from J, the junction kept 9 bases outside the gene matches. The CDR3 runs 17 residues. CDR1 is KGHDR, CDR2 SFDVKD, per germline. CDR3 amino acids: CATSDPSTSGRRDTQYF. The CDR3, as DNA: TGTGCCACCAGTGATCCATCGACTAGCGGGAGAAGGGATACGCAGTATTTT.

The chain carries TRBV28 and TRBJ2-2; D remains ambiguous. Germline values: CDR1 MDHEN, CDR2 SYDVKM. This CDR3 comprises 14 residues. V was shortened by 2 bases and J by 4 bases, with 8 bases between the two germline ends. CDR3 DNA: TGTGCCAGCAGTTTAAGCCAGCCCACCGGGGAGCTGTTTTTT. Translation: CASSLSQPTGELFF.

This chain links TRBV7-8 with TRBJ2-3, with 9 bases identical to TRBD1. Germline CDR1 reads SGHVS; CDR2 reads FQNEAQ. The CDR3 spans 15 residues. V dropped 3 bases and J dropped 7; count of bases not matched to a gene: 8. CDR3 region: CASSLDGGQGNTQYF. The CDR3, as DNA: TGTGCCAGCAGCTTGGATGGGGGACAGGGTAATACGCAGTATTTT.

This clonotype occurred a few times. The rearrangement joins TRBV29-1 to TRBJ2-1; the D is unclear. Germline V lookup: CDR1 SQVTM, CDR2 ANQGSEA. The V end was cut by 2 bases, the J end by 3 bases, with 8 bases between. This CDR3 contains 13 residues. CDR3: CSVELQIYNEQFF. CDR3 in DNA: TGCAGCGTTGAACTCCAAATCTACAATGAGCAGTTCTTC.

This chain connects TRBV4-2 to TRBJ1-1, with D unresolved. CDR3 length equals 15 residues. CDR1 LGHNA and CDR2 YNFKEQ come from the germline V gene. Trimming removed 3 bases at V and 1 base at J, with 12 bases between. CDR3 amino acids: CASSQEFPENTEAFF. The CDR3 DNA sequence: TGTGCCAGCAGCCAGGAATTTCCGGAGAACACTGAAGCTTTCTTT.

The chain uses TRBV10-3 and TRBJ2-5; no definite D call. The J call is in doubt because the DNA end fits TRBJ2-7 better. The CDR3 is made up of 11 amino acids. Per the germline V gene, CDR1 is ENHRY and CDR2 is SYGVKD. The CDR3 DNA is TGTGCCATCACTAGGTCAGGCGAGCAGTACTTC. It encodes CAITRSGEQYF.

The chain uses TRBV7-2 and TRBJ2-7; 11 nucleotides agree with TRBD2. The CDR3 sequence is 14 residues long. Per germline, CDR1 SGHTA and CDR2 FQGNSA. Trimming took 5 bases from V and 7 from J; bases not matched to a gene: 7. Here the CDR3 DNA reads TGTGCCAGCAGCAGCCGACTAGCGGGGAATGAGCAGTACTTC. This sequence encodes CASSSRLAGNEQYF.

The chain has TRBV5-6 and TRBJ1-4; tentative D call: TRBD1 (5 bases). This CDR3 comprises 15 residues. The V and J ends lost 2 bases and 7 bases respectively, with 15 bases between them. Germline values: CDR1 SGHDT, CDR2 YYEEEE. CDR3 protein: CASSFGEKGIEKLFF. CDR3 bases: TGTGCCAGCAGCTTTGGGGAGAAGGGGATTGAAAAACTGTTTTTT. The full variable domain, its missing parts supplied by reference TRBV5-6 and TRBJ1-4, is DAGVTQSPTHLIKTRGQQVTLRCSPKSGHDTVSWYQQALGQGPQFIFQYYEEEERQRGNFPDRFSGHQFPNYSSELNVNALLLGDSALYLCASSFGEKGIEKLFFGSGTQLSVL.

On this clonotype itself: The germline gene is not matched at one end of the junction; a read error may be the cause. The chain joins TRBV7-2 to TRBJ2-3; perhaps TRBD1 as D (6 bases). CDR1 and CDR2 from the germline V gene are SGHTA and FQGNSA. The CDR3 consists of 14 residues. CDR3 DNA: TGTGCCGGCAGCTTCTACAGGGCGGCAGATACGCAGTATTTT. Translating gives CAGSFYRAADTQYF.

This clonotype has a single count. This chain joins TRBV6-2 or TRBV6-3 and TRBJ2-5; no definite D call. Germline-derived CDR1 and CDR2 are MNHEY and SVGEGT. This CDR3 spans 11 amino acids. V was cut by 6 bases and J by 11 bases, with 13 bases left in between. CDR3 bases: TGTGCCAGCAGGCAAACAGTCCAGCAGTACTTC. It is translated as CASRQTVQQYF.

This clonotype was counted only a few times. The genes are TRBV15 and TRBJ2-3, with TRBD1 identical over 7 bases. Germline lookup yields CDR1 LNHNV and CDR2 YYDKDF (reference sequence). The CDR3 is 18 amino acids. The V and J ends lost 1 base and 4 bases, in that order; junction bases with no gene match: 14. This CDR3 is CATSRAKGDSTRPDTQYF. In DNA form, the CDR3 reads TGTGCCACCAGCAGAGCCAAGGGGGACAGTACACGACCAGATACGCAGTATTTT.

J is TRBJ1-2 and V is TRBV27; maybe TRBD1 (5 bases). CDR1 is MNHEY, CDR2 SMNVEV, per germline (reference sequence). Trimming took off 9 bases at V and 0 bases at J, with 14 bases between the two ends. This CDR3 contains 14 residues. The CDR3 spells CASLRESSNYGYTF. CDR3 sequence (DNA): TGTGCCAGTCTCAGGGAGAGTTCTAACTATGGCTACACCTTC.

V gene TRBV6-1 combines with J gene TRBJ2-4, with 9 bases that match TRBD1. The J call may not be correct, given that the DNA end is closer to TRBJ2-7. The CDR3 loop spans 13 amino acids. Germline CDR1 reads MNHNS; CDR2 reads SASEGT. CDR3 in amino acids: CASTGQGFYEQYF. The CDR3, as DNA: TGTGCCAGCACCGGACAGGGGTTTTACGAGCAGTACTTC.

This clonotype has just a few counts. The chain carries TRBV20-1 and TRBJ1-4, with D uncertain. The V gene lost 0 bases and the J gene lost 16 bases, with 18 bases spanning the gap. The CDR3 is 13 residues long. Germline values: CDR1 DFQATT, CDR2 SNEGSKA (reference sequence). In nucleotides, the CDR3 is TGCAGTGCTAGAGAAGGATTTGGCCCTGCTCCGTTTTTT. Translation gives CSAREGFGPAPFF.

The chain recombines TRBV29-1 with TRBJ2-1, with D perhaps given as TRBD1 or TRBD2 (6 bases each). V was shortened by 3 bases and J by 6 bases, with 12 bases between the two germline ends. The CDR3 loop spans 13 amino acids. Germline V gene sequence: CDR1 SQVTM, CDR2 ANQGSEA. CDR3 loop: CSVEEGVSNEQFF. The CDR3 DNA reads as TGCAGCGTTGAGGAGGGGGTTTCCAATGAGCAGTTCTTC.

The chain is built from TRBV6-1 and TRBJ2-3; tentative D call: TRBD2 (6 bases). The germline gives CDR1 MNHNS, CDR2 SASEGT. The CDR3 spans 17 residues. V was pared by 0 bases and J by 0 bases, with 13 bases between. CDR3: CASSEASRGSSTDTQYF. The CDR3 DNA follows: TGTGCCAGCAGTGAAGCGTCTCGGGGGTCTAGCACAGATACGCAGTATTTT.

V is TRBV3-1 and J is TRBJ2-3; 8 bases align to TRBD2. Germline CDR1 is LGHDT and CDR2 is YNNKEL (reference sequence). J gave up 6 bases and V 5 bases, and 13 bases lay outside the gene matches. The CDR3 runs 16 residues. The CDR3 region has the DNA TGTGCCAGCAGCATCTCTGGTGCGGGGGGTTCCGATACGCAGTATTTT. It translates to CASSISGAGGSDTQYF.

This clonotype has only a few counts. The genes are TRBV20-1 and TRBJ2-7, with D uncertain. V shed 3 bases and J shed 2 bases, with 8 bases lying between them. The CDR3 is made up of 12 amino acids. CDR1 is DFQATT, CDR2 SNEGSKA, per germline (reference sequence). CDR3 residues: CSASRPTYEQYF. CDR3 in DNA: TGCAGTGCTAGTAGACCCACCTACGAGCAGTACTTC.

This chain links TRBV5-1 with TRBJ1-2; perhaps TRBD1 as D (5 bases). Germline CDR1 reads SGHRS; CDR2 reads YFSETQ. Deletions cut 1 base from V and 3 bases from J, with 16 bases between. The CDR3 consists of 16 residues. The CDR3 reads CASSLLGDQSYYGYTF. The CDR3 nucleotides are TGCGCCAGCAGCTTGCTTGGGGACCAAAGTTACTATGGCTACACCTTC.

The chain employs TRBV7-2 and TRBJ1-2; D is undetermined. This CDR3 has 14 amino acids. Germline V gene data show CDR1 as SGHTA and CDR2 as FQGNSA. Trimming left V 1 base short and J 0 bases short, with 6 bases between. This CDR3 is CASSLGPSNYGYTF. In DNA form, the CDR3 reads TGTGCCAGCAGCTTAGGGCCTTCTAACTATGGCTACACCTTC. Complete variable domain (other parts from reference TRBV7-2 and TRBJ1-2): GAGVSQSPSNKVTEKGKDVELRCDPISGHTALYWYRQSLGQGLEFLIYFQGNSAPDKSGLPSDRFSAERTGGSVSTLTIQRTQQEDSAVYLCASSLGPSNYGYTFGSGTRLTVV.

The rearrangement uses TRBV20-1 and TRBJ1-1, with no clear D. The germline V and J ends were trimmed by 3 bases and 0 bases, with 11 bases remaining between them. Looked up from germline, CDR1 is DFQATT and CDR2 is SNEGSKA (reference sequence). The CDR3 sequence is 14 residues long. In nucleotides, the CDR3 is TGCAGTGCTAGCCGGAGCCCAATGAACACTGAAGCTTTCTTT. Its translation is CSASRSPMNTEAFF.

This clonotype came up once. The J gene is TRBJ2-1, the V gene TRBV10-2; 7 bases line up with TRBD1. The V gene's germline CDR1 is WSHSY and CDR2 SAAADI. The CDR3 extends over 15 amino acids. V lost 3 bases, J lost 9 bases, and 11 bases stayed unmatched. As DNA, the CDR3 is TGCGCCAGCAGTGATGTCGGCAGGGGGTCGTTTGAGCAGTTCTTC. This sequence encodes CASSDVGRGSFEQFF.

The V gene is TRBV5-1, the J gene TRBJ2-7, with D hard to call. The V and J ends lost 4 bases and 2 bases respectively, with 10 bases between them. CDR1 is SGHRS, CDR2 YFSETQ, per germline. The CDR3 has 13 residues. The CDR3 nucleotides read TGCGCCAGCAGCCCCGACCCGCCCTACGAGCAGTACTTC. Translated: CASSPDPPYEQYF.

The chain carries TRBV5-1 and TRBJ1-2; D gene ambiguous. Trimming cost V 0 bases and J 4 bases, with 10 bases left between them. The CDR3 is 14 amino acids. In germline, CDR1 is SGHRS, CDR2 YFSETQ. CDR3: CASSLAAQVYGYTF. CDR3 DNA sequence: TGCGCCAGCAGCTTGGCCGCGCAGGTCTATGGCTACACCTTC.

The chain employs TRBV29-1 and TRBJ2-1; D remains ambiguous. The V end was cut by 7 bases, the J end by 9 bases, with 13 bases between. Looked up from germline, CDR1 is SQVTM and CDR2 is ANQGSEA. The CDR3 is 11 amino acids. The CDR3 DNA reads TGCAGCGCCCCCTCCGTTGGTGAGCAGTTCTTC. Translated, it gives CSAPSVGEQFF.

In this sample, this clonotype turned up once. The rearrangement joins TRBV5-1 to TRBJ2-5, with a weak D call TRBD2 (7 bases). The J call may be incorrect, as the DNA end agrees better with TRBJ2-7. Per the germline V gene, CDR1 is SGHRS and CDR2 is YFSETQ. The CDR3 length is 18 residues. The CDR3 protein is CASSLASSGGARDYEQYF. CDR3 DNA sequence: TGCGCCAGCAGCTTGGCCTCCAGTGGGGGGGCGAGGGACTACGAGCAGTACTTC.